What follows are 17 T cell receptor beta chains derived from one specimen sequenced in a study of blood T cell repertoires in COVID-19. Measured with immunoSEQ multiplex PCR; TCRdb has only the in-frame clones, and not every one. Of 250,000 to 300,000 clones in the sample, 80% to 90% were seen once. Sequencing was performed on PBMCs or T cells enriched from blood (not recorded which). The receptors were sampled from a woman in her forties or fifties who had recovered from COVID-19.

The chain is built from TRBV5-1 and TRBJ2-3, with 9 bases identical to TRBD1. The CDR3 has 17 residues. The J segment lost 2 bases and the V segment lost 4 bases, leaving 11 bases of the junction unmatched. Germline lookup yields CDR1 SGHRS and CDR2 YFSETQ. The CDR3 DNA follows: TGCGCCAGCAGCGAACATCTGGACAGGGGAATCACAGATACGCAGTATTTT. Translating it yields CASSEHLDRGITDTQYF.

This clone was seen just once. For the CDR3, the DNA is TGTGCCAGCAGCCGGGACAGGCGTGCAGATACGCAGTATTTT. Protein: CASSRDRRADTQYF. V and J are TRBV11-1 and TRBJ2-3; 8 bases agree with TRBD1. After removal of 5 bases from V and 4 bases from J, the junction contained 5 bases not matched to a gene. The germline V gene has CDR1 SGHAT and CDR2 FQDESV (reference sequence). This CDR3 has 14 amino acids.

The CDR3 coding sequence is TGCGCCAGCAGCCTGACCGGAGCCAGCCAAGAGACCCAGTACTTC. This sequence encodes CASSLTGASQETQYF. V and J are TRBV5-1 and TRBJ2-5, with D hard to call. Germline-derived CDR1 and CDR2 are SGHRS and YFSETQ. The CDR3 is 15 residues long. Between the trimmed V and J ends, which lost 4 bases and 1 base, there was a span of 14 bases.

The genes are TRBV7-9 and TRBJ2-5; 12 bases map to TRBD1. This CDR3 is 15 amino acids long. CDR1 SEHNR and CDR2 FQNEAQ come from the germline V gene (reference sequence). Germline trimming cut 6 bases from V and 5 bases from J; bases unmatched to any gene: 7. CDR3 nucleotide sequence: TGTGCCAGCAGTACCGGGACAGGGGGCGCCGAGACCCAGTACTTC. It is translated as CASSTGTGGAETQYF.

The CDR3 sequence is CSVRQGAITDTQYF. The CDR3 coding sequence is TGCAGCGTCCGACAGGGGGCTATCACAGATACGCAGTATTTT. The V and J genes are TRBV29-1 and TRBJ2-3; TRBD1 aligns across 10 bases. CDR1 is SQVTM and CDR2 is ANQGSEA in the germline V gene. The CDR3 has 14 residues. Trimming took 6 bases from V and 2 from J; bases not matched to a gene: 5.

The V call is TRBV19, the J call TRBJ2-1; 9 positions agree with TRBD1. There are 16 residues in the CDR3. Germline lookup yields CDR1 LNHDA and CDR2 SQIVND (reference sequence). V dropped 1 base and J dropped 9; count of bases not matched to a gene: 10. DNA of the CDR3: TGTGCCAGTAGTATAGCAGGACAGGGGTTCTTTGTTGAGCAGTTCTTC. Translated, it gives CASSIAGQGFFVEQFF.

The chain couples TRBV5-4 to TRBJ2-3; tentatively, D is TRBD1 (5 bases). Trimming took off 0 bases at V and 2 bases at J, with 7 bases between the two ends. Germline V gene data show CDR1 as SGHNT and CDR2 as YYREEE (reference sequence). There are 14 residues in the CDR3. The CDR3 nucleotides are TGTGCCAGCAGCTTGGAGGGGCACACAGATACGCAGTATTTT. Protein: CASSLEGHTDTQYF. Looking up the rest from reference TRBV5-4 and TRBJ2-3 gives the full variable domain: ETGVTQSPTHLIKTRGQQVTLRCSSQSGHNTVSWYQQALGQGPQFIFQYYREEENGRGNFPPRFSGLQFPNYSSELNVNALELDDSALYLCASSLEGHTDTQYFGPGTRLTVL.

V usage is TRBV10-3 and J usage is TRBJ2-1, with a tentative D call TRBD2 (5 bases). Trimming cost V 3 bases and J 3 bases, with 21 bases left between them. Germline CDR1 and CDR2: ENHRY and SYGVKD. The CDR3 extends over 18 amino acids. The CDR3 region has the DNA TGTGCCATCAGTGATAATGTCGGCACGGGATCCCTCTACAATGAGCAGTTCTTC. This codes for CAISDNVGTGSLYNEQFF.

V is TRBV19 and J is TRBJ2-1; TRBD1 agrees at 8 bases. CDR1 is LNHDA and CDR2 is SQIVND in the germline V gene (reference sequence). This CDR3 comprises 16 residues. With V trimmed by 0 bases and J by 0 bases, 1 base remained unmatched. CDR3 sequence (DNA): TGTGCCAGTAGTATAGATGGGACAGGCTCCTACAATGAGCAGTTCTTC. Encoded protein: CASSIDGTGSYNEQFF.

The V gene is TRBV19, the J gene TRBJ2-5, with TRBD2 identical over 10 bases. CDR1 is LNHDA and CDR2 is SQIVND in the germline V gene (reference sequence). The trim removed 1 base at V and 5 bases at J, leaving 10 bases unmatched. This CDR3 contains 17 residues. The CDR3 protein is CASSIGGTTSGSETQYF. The CDR3 region has the DNA TGTGCCAGTAGTATAGGGGGTACGACTAGCGGGTCGGAGACCCAGTACTTC. Using reference TRBV19 and TRBJ2-5 for the parts outside the CDR3, the full variable domain is DGGITQSPKYLFRKEGQNVTLSCEQNLNHDAMYWYRQDPGQGLRLIYYSQIVNDFQKGDIAEGYSVSREKKESFPLTVTSAQKNPTAFYLCASSIGGTTSGSETQYFGPGTRLLVL.

This clone was counted only a few times. The chain uses TRBV28 and TRBJ2-1, with D maybe TRBD2 (6 bases). The CDR3 length is 15 residues. V lost 2 bases to trimming and J lost 4 bases, with 12 bases between them. The germline V gene has CDR1 MDHEN and CDR2 SYDVKM. This CDR3 reads CASSLKGLEYNEQFF. The CDR3, as DNA: TGTGCCAGCAGTTTAAAGGGACTCGAGTACAATGAGCAGTTCTTC.

The chain carries TRBV5-4 and TRBJ2-5; the D gene is possibly TRBD1 (5 bases). Deletions cut 4 bases from V and 4 bases from J, with 8 bases between. This CDR3 is built from 12 residues. Germline CDR1 and CDR2: SGHNT and YYREEE (reference sequence). The CDR3 loop reads CASSLGAETQYF. The CDR3 nucleotides read TGTGCCAGCAGCCTTGGGGCAGAGACCCAGTACTTC.

In DNA form, the CDR3 reads TGCGCCAGCAGTGAGTCTTCTAGCGGGCCCTACGAGCAGTACTTC. Amino acids: CASSESSSGPYEQYF. The chain recombines TRBV10-2 with TRBJ2-7; 8 bases match TRBD2. J gave up 2 bases and V 0 bases, and 3 bases lay outside the gene matches. The CDR3 consists of 15 residues. The germline CDR1 and CDR2 sequences are WSHSY and SAAADI.

CDR3 sequence reads: CASSTLPRQGIYGYTF. DNA of the CDR3: TGTGCCAGCAGTACCCTCCCCCGACAGGGCATCTATGGCTACACCTTC. V and J are TRBV28 and TRBJ1-2; 7 bases are a match to TRBD1. CDR1 is MDHEN and CDR2 is SYDVKM in the germline V gene. The V gene end was trimmed by 5 bases and the J gene end by 4 bases; junction bases not matched to a gene: 13. The CDR3 has 16 residues.

CDR3 nucleotide sequence: TGTGCCATCAGCGGGACAGGGGAAGCCTATGGCTACACCTTC. Protein product: CAISGTGEAYGYTF. The chain employs TRBV10-3 and TRBJ1-2; 10 bases map to TRBD1. Germline V CDR1 and CDR2: ENHRY, SYGVKD. Germline trimming cut 6 bases from V and 4 bases from J; bases unmatched to any gene: 5. This CDR3 has 14 amino acids.

The rearrangement uses TRBV5-4 and TRBJ2-7, with D uncertain. The ends were cut back, 0 bases at V and 5 bases at J, with 9 bases in the middle. The CDR3 spans 13 residues. Germline CDR1 reads SGHNT; CDR2 reads YYREEE (reference sequence). The CDR3 sequence is CASSLEQPNEQYF. DNA of the CDR3: TGTGCCAGCAGCTTGGAACAGCCCAACGAGCAGTACTTC.

This chain joins TRBV5-8 and TRBJ2-3; no definite D call. With 0 bases removed from V and 1 base from J, the gap between germline ends came to 3 bases. Germline CDR1 is SGHTS and CDR2 is YDEGEE. The CDR3 covers 13 residues. The CDR3, as DNA: TGTGCCAGCAGCTTGGCTCGCACAGATACGCAGTATTTT. Its translation: CASSLARTDTQYF.